These 24 T cell receptor beta chains originate from one sample sequenced in a study of regulatory T cells in long-lasting Graves disease. Sequencing libraries for TCR beta were prepared with iRepertoire HTBI primers and Arm-PCR of CDR3 regions. TCRdb itself ran the multiplex PCR reads through MiXCR, one entry per CDR3 protein. The sample has a few hundred thousand distinct CDR3 sequences; about 11% are singletons. This sample's time point: newly diagnosed GD, antithyroid drugs for less than 3 months. Researchers made the TCR library from RNA that was extracted from PBMCs. The same sample was also used in a study of T cells in Graves' hyperthyroidism and ophthalmopathy.

Here the sequenced sample was peripheral blood mononuclear cells (PBMCs), taken at new diagnosis, from a patient treated with antithyroid drugs. The receptors here all came from a woman aged 18-29 years with Graves disease.

This clonotype showed up many times. CDR3 DNA: TGTGCCAGCAGTGATACAGGGGCTAATGAAAAACTGTTTTTT. Its protein product is CASSDTGANEKLFF. This chain links TRBV2 with TRBJ1-4; TRBD1 agrees at 7 bases. The ends lost 3 bases at V and 3 bases at J; junction bases unmatched: 1. Looked up from germline, CDR1 is SNHLY and CDR2 is FYNNEI. The CDR3 loop spans 14 amino acids.

This clonotype was counted ten times or more. J is TRBJ2-7 and V is TRBV7-3, with 8 positions matching TRBD2. Germline V gene data show CDR1 as SGHTA and CDR2 as FQGTGA. The CDR3 totals 16 residues. V was pared by 1 base and J by 6 bases, with 11 bases of the junction left unmatched. CDR3 DNA: TGTGCCAGCAGCTTAAGGGGCGGGAGGACAAGGACCGAGCAGTACTTC. This translates into CASSLRGGRTRTEQYF.

This clonotype was counted once. A much larger clone lies a single base off, so this may be a read error. This chain joins TRBV6-5 and TRBJ2-5; 8 positions match TRBD1. CDR3 length: 15 amino acids. Germline lookup yields CDR1 MNHEY and CDR2 SVGAGI. CDR3 sequence reads: CAGSYGRGLQETQYF. As DNA, the CDR3 is TGTGCCGGCAGTTACGGCAGGGGGCTTCAAGAGACCCAGTACTTC.

In this sample, this clonotype turned up many times. The gene calls are TRBV11-2 and TRBJ2-3, with D perhaps TRBD2 (5 bases). This CDR3 comprises 15 residues. The V gene lost 5 bases and the J gene lost 0 bases, with 12 bases spanning the gap. Germline V gives CDR1 SGHAT, CDR2 FQNNGV. The CDR3 is CASSTRRASTDTQYF. In DNA, the CDR3 is TGTGCCAGCAGCACTCGGCGGGCAAGCACAGATACGCAGTATTTT.

J is TRBJ2-7 and V is TRBV6-2 or TRBV6-3; 7 bases map to TRBD1. The V gene end was trimmed by 4 bases and the J gene end by 0 bases; junction bases not matched to a gene: 12. The germline gives CDR1 MNHEY, CDR2 SVGEGT. CDR3 length: 17 amino acids. This CDR3 reads CASSSDSGTEGSYEQYF. The CDR3 DNA is TGTGCCAGCAGTTCCGACTCCGGGACAGAAGGCTCCTACGAGCAGTACTTC.

The table lists this clonotype with many counts. This chain connects TRBV4-2 to TRBJ1-6; D remains unclear. Germline CDR1 reads LGHNA; CDR2 reads YNFKEQ. The CDR3 loop spans 15 amino acids. V was pared by 0 bases and J by 10 bases, with 13 bases between. The CDR3 DNA sequence: TGTGCCAGCAGCCAAGATTGGGAGGGTTCCTCACCCCTCCACTTT. Translating gives CASSQDWEGSSPLHF.

This clonotype was observed at least ten times. V usage is TRBV30 and J usage is TRBJ2-1; 7 positions agree with TRBD2. This CDR3 is 12 amino acids long. Per the germline V gene, CDR1 is GTSNPN and CDR2 is SVGIG (reference sequence). The V gene end was trimmed by 3 bases and the J gene end by 13 bases; junction bases not matched to a gene: 9. The CDR3 DNA reads as TGTGCCTGGAGCCCTACTAGCGTTTTACAGTTCTTC. Encoded protein: CAWSPTSVLQFF.

A few counts support this clonotype. This chain links TRBV6-1 with TRBJ2-5; no clear D gene. Trimming shortened V by 6 bases and J by 7 bases, and 18 bases separated the two germline ends. The CDR3 is 14 amino acids. CDR1 and CDR2 from the germline V gene are MNHNS and SASEGT. The CDR3 coding sequence is TGTGCCAGCAGCGCCCCGGACCGTCGGAGGACCCAGTACTTC. Protein product: CASSAPDRRRTQYF.

This clonotype has just a few counts. CDR3 in DNA: TGTGCCAGCAGTGAAGCGGGGTGGGGTCTCAACTATGGCTACACCTTC. Translation: CASSEAGWGLNYGYTF. The gene calls are TRBV6-1 and TRBJ1-2; D is unresolved. Deletions cut 0 bases from V and 2 bases from J, with 13 bases between. This CDR3 has 16 residues. In germline, CDR1 is MNHNS, CDR2 SASEGT.

In this sample, this clonotype turned up many times. The chain employs TRBV20-1 and TRBJ1-1; 12 bases agree with TRBD1. Losses at the gene ends were 6 bases for V and 4 bases for J; bases not matched to a gene: 12. The CDR3 totals 16 residues. Germline CDR1 reads DFQATT; CDR2 reads SNEGSKA (reference sequence). The chain's CDR3 is CSAVPGQGAGGTEAFF. The DNA for the CDR3 is TGCAGTGCCGTCCCGGGACAGGGGGCCGGGGGCACTGAAGCTTTCTTT.

This clonotype was seen ten or more times. The CDR3 region is CASSPRPLAAGSYNEQFF. In DNA, the CDR3 is TGTGCCAGCTCACCAAGACCACTAGCGGCCGGCTCCTACAATGAGCAGTTCTTC. This rearrangement joins TRBV18 to TRBJ2-1; 8 bases map to TRBD2. The J segment lost 0 bases and the V segment lost 2 bases, leaving 9 bases of the junction unmatched. Germline lookup yields CDR1 KGHSH and CDR2 LQKENI. This CDR3 contains 18 residues.

This clonotype showed up many times. This chain links TRBV11-2 with TRBJ1-1; 8 bases are shared with TRBD1. With V trimmed by 4 bases and J by 3 bases, 7 bases remained unmatched. Germline CDR1 and CDR2: SGHAT and FQNNGV. There are 15 residues in the CDR3. CDR3: CASSSYRTGYTEAFF. Written as DNA, the CDR3 is TGTGCCAGCAGCTCCTACCGGACAGGGTACACTGAAGCTTTCTTT.

In this sample, this clonotype turned up a few times. The rearrangement joins TRBV20-1 to TRBJ2-7; D gene ambiguous. CDR3 size: 13 residues. V gave up 3 bases and J gave up 2 bases, with 11 bases separating them. Per the germline V gene, CDR1 is DFQATT and CDR2 is SNEGSKA (reference sequence). The CDR3 DNA reads TGCAGTGCTAGGAAGGATATAGCCTACGAGCAGTACTTC. Its translation is CSARKDIAYEQYF.

The chain couples TRBV29-1 to TRBJ1-5; TRBD1 matches at 7 bases. Germline V CDR1 and CDR2: SQVTM, ANQGSEA. The CDR3 covers 13 residues. The J segment lost 7 bases and the V segment lost 4 bases, leaving 7 bases of the junction unmatched. The CDR3 region is CSVVQGSQQPQHF. The DNA for the CDR3 is TGCAGCGTTGTACAGGGGTCCCAACAGCCCCAGCATTTT. Full variable domain (missing parts from reference TRBV29-1 and TRBJ1-5): SAVISQKPSRDICQRGTSLTIQCQVDSQVTMMFWYRQQPGQSLTLIATANQGSEATYESGFVIDKFPISRPNLTFSTLTVSNMSPEDSSIYLCSVVQGSQQPQHFGDGTRLSIL.

Ten or more counts support this clonotype. The genes are TRBV10-1 and TRBJ1-1, with TRBD1 identical over 10 bases. The germline V gene has CDR1 WNHNN and CDR2 SYGVQD (reference sequence). The J segment lost 2 bases and the V segment lost 3 bases, leaving 9 bases of the junction unmatched. This CDR3 is 17 amino acids long. CDR3 DNA sequence: TGCGCCAGCAGTGACTTTCTCGGGACAGGGGAAAACACTGAAGCTTTCTTT. Protein sequence: CASSDFLGTGENTEAFF.

This sequence joins TRBV15 and TRBJ2-2; 7 bases map to TRBD1. The CDR3 covers 15 residues. Germline V gene data show CDR1 as LNHNV and CDR2 as YYDKDF (reference sequence). The V segment lost 4 bases and the J segment 4 bases; nucleotides outside the gene matches: 6. The CDR3: CATSNEGASTGELFF. The CDR3 DNA reads TGTGCCACCAGCAATGAGGGGGCTTCCACCGGGGAGCTGTTTTTT.

This clonotype was recorded at least ten times. The J gene is TRBJ2-2, the V gene TRBV12-3 or TRBV12-4, with a weak D call TRBD2 (5 bases). The CDR3 covers 16 residues. With 2 bases removed from V and 0 bases from J, the gap between germline ends came to 10 bases. CDR3 bases: TGTGCCAGCAGTTTATATCCGGGAACGAACACCGGGGAGCTGTTTTTT. This codes for CASSLYPGTNTGELFF.

This clonotype was recorded many times. The rearrangement links TRBV11-1 to TRBJ2-5; 11 bases are shared with TRBD2. Trimming removed 5 bases from V and 5 bases from J; junction bases left unmatched: 10. The CDR3 covers 16 residues. Germline V CDR1 and CDR2: SGHAT, FQDESV (reference sequence). For the CDR3, the DNA is TGTGCCAGCAGCCCCCCGACTAGCGGGGCGTGGGAGACCCAGTACTTC. Residues: CASSPPTSGAWETQYF.

This clonotype was counted many times. The CDR3 region is CAISVFGDRETQYF. The CDR3 region has the DNA TGTGCCATCAGTGTATTCGGGGACCGGGAGACCCAGTACTTC. V usage is TRBV10-3 and J usage is TRBJ2-5; D possibly uses TRBD1 or TRBD2 (5 bases each). Per germline, CDR1 ENHRY and CDR2 SYGVKD. The CDR3 contains 14 residues. The ends were cut back, 4 bases at V and 5 bases at J, with 14 bases in the middle.

A note on this clonotype: This likely reflects a read error, since a far larger clone is one base away. The chain couples TRBV6-9 to TRBJ2-1; D uncertain. V was clipped by 4 bases and J by 9 bases, with 10 bases between them. The length of the CDR3 is 12 residues. The germline gives CDR1 MNHGY, CDR2 SVAAGI. The CDR3, as DNA: TGTGCCAGCAGTTGCTACGAAGGTGAGCAGTTCTTC. Its protein product is CASSCYEGEQFF.

The V call is TRBV20-1, the J call TRBJ1-2; no firm D call. CDR1 is DFQATT and CDR2 is SNEGSKA in the germline V gene (reference sequence). The CDR3 has 11 amino acids. V was trimmed by 6 bases and J by 3 bases, leaving 8 bases between them. The CDR3 loop reads CSASIHYGYTF. The CDR3 bases are TGCAGTGCCAGTATCCACTATGGCTACACCTTC.

This clonotype was seen ten or more times. The chain employs TRBV19 and TRBJ2-7; TRBD1 matches 7 bases. V dropped 4 bases and J dropped 4; count of bases not matched to a gene: 10. There are 15 residues in the CDR3. Germline CDR1 LNHDA, CDR2 SQIVND (reference sequence). CDR3 sequence: CASSRTGQLNYEQYF. In DNA form, the CDR3 reads TGTGCCAGTAGTAGGACGGGACAGTTGAATTACGAGCAGTACTTC.

Of note for this clonotype: The CDR3 does not close with the conserved phenylalanine or tryptophan, likely indicating a read error. The chain uses TRBV9 and TRBJ2-5; 7 bases match TRBD1. The junction had 11 bases not matched to a gene; V was cut back by 4 bases and J by 5 bases. CDR3 size: 15 residues. CDR1 is SGDLS, CDR2 YYNGEE, per germline. The CDR3 DNA follows: TGTGCCAGCAGCCCACGCCAGACAGGGTTGGAGACCCAGTACTTA. Amino acid sequence: CASSPRQTGLETQYL.

The sample holds many counts of this clonotype. The chain combines TRBV20-1 with TRBJ2-5; perhaps TRBD1 as D (5 bases). This CDR3 is 15 amino acids long. The V end lost 6 bases, the J end lost 5 bases, and 22 bases lay between the germline ends. Germline values: CDR1 DFQATT, CDR2 SNEGSKA (reference sequence). The DNA for the CDR3 is TGCAGTGCCAAGAAACACAGGTTGATCGCGGAGACCCAGTACTTC. It yields the protein CSAKKHRLIAETQYF.